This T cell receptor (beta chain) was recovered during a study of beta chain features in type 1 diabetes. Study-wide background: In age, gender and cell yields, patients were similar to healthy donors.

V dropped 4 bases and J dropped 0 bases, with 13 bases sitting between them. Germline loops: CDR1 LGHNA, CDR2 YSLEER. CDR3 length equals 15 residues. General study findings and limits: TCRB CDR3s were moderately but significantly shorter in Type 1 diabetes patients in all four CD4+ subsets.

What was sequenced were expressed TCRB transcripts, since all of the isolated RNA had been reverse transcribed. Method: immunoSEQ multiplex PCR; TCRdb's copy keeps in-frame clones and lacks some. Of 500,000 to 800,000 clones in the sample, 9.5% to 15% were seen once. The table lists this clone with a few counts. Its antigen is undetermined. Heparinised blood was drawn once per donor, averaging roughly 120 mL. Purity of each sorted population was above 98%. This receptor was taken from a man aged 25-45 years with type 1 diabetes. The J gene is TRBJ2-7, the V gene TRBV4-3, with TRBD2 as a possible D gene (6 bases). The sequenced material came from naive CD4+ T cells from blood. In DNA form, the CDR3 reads TGCGCCAGCAGCCCGGGGGACCATAGCTCCTACGAGCAGTACTTC. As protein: CASSPGDHSSYEQYF.